These 25 T cell receptor beta chains were all obtained from the same sample, sequenced in a study of cytomegalovirus exposure and HLA in healthy donors. Researchers ran the PCR with 60 Vbeta and 13 Jbeta primers. The table came from immunoSEQ multiplex PCR; TCRdb's copy has only in-frame clones and leaves some out. This table has about 110,000 clones, 55% to 85% appearing once. Sequencing input: PBMCs. The receptors stem from a man aged 25 to 45 in good health and CMV-seronegative.

The gene calls are TRBV9 and TRBJ1-6, with D hard to call. Per the germline V gene, CDR1 is SGDLS and CDR2 is YYNGEE. V was trimmed by 4 bases and J by 9 bases, leaving 17 bases between them. This CDR3 is 15 amino acids long. The CDR3 bases are TGTGCCAGCAGCTCTACGGGCCCGGGGAGTTCACCCCTCCACTTT. Its translation: CASSSTGPGSSPLHF.

This clone was seen once. This rearrangement joins TRBV5-1 to TRBJ2-1, with D possibly being TRBD1 (6 bases). This CDR3 is built from 15 residues. V was trimmed by 0 bases and J by 3 bases, leaving 10 bases between them. CDR1 and CDR2 from the germline V gene are SGHRS and YFSETQ. The CDR3 region is CASSLVVTGYNEQFF. The CDR3 nucleotides read TGCGCCAGCAGCTTGGTCGTGACAGGCTACAATGAGCAGTTCTTC.

This chain uses TRBV18 with TRBJ2-1; unclear D gene. The V gene's germline CDR1 is KGHSH and CDR2 LQKENI. The V end was cut by 1 base, the J end by 0 bases, with 7 bases between. CDR3 length: 15 amino acids. CDR3 residues: CASSPRGLSYNEQFF. DNA for the CDR3: TGTGCCAGCTCACCACGAGGTCTCTCCTACAATGAGCAGTTCTTC.

This clone turned up a few times. The V gene is TRBV4-1, the J gene TRBJ1-2; D gene ambiguous. From germline, CDR1 is MGHRA and CDR2 YSYEKL. The CDR3 is made up of 17 amino acids. The ends were cut back, 1 base at V and 2 bases at J, with 17 bases in the middle. The CDR3 DNA is TGCGCCAGCAGCCAAGTGATGTCGCAGCGCCGAAACTATGGCTACACCTTC. It translates to CASSQVMSQRRNYGYTF.

The chain uses TRBV6-1 and TRBJ2-5; 9 bases line up with TRBD2. CDR3 length: 12 residues. Germline CDR1 reads MNHNS; CDR2 reads SASEGT. The junction had 3 bases not matched to a gene; V was cut back by 8 bases and J by 5 bases. Written as DNA, the CDR3 is TGTGCCAGCCTGAGCGGGGGGGAGACCCAGTACTTC. Protein sequence: CASLSGGETQYF.

This clone was observed a handful of times. The genes are TRBV28 and TRBJ1-6; D may be TRBD1 (6 bases). The CDR3 runs to 13 residues. Germline V CDR1 and CDR2: MDHEN, SYDVKM. Trimming pared 8 bases from V and 5 bases from J, leaving 10 bases between. The CDR3 nucleotides read TGTGCCAGCCTTGACAGGAATAATTCACCCCTCCACTTT. The encoded protein is CASLDRNNSPLHF.

This sequence joins TRBV6-6 and TRBJ2-7, with D possibly TRBD1 on 6 matching bases. The germline V and J ends were trimmed by 2 bases and 3 bases, with 11 bases remaining between them. Germline-derived CDR1 and CDR2 are MNHNY and SVGAGI (reference sequence). This CDR3 is built from 14 residues. This CDR3 is CASSYGGQSYEQYF. The CDR3 DNA reads as TGTGCCAGCAGTTACGGGGGACAAAGCTACGAGCAGTACTTC.

The chain joins TRBV9 to TRBJ2-1; D is uncertain. CDR1 and CDR2 from the germline V gene are SGDLS and YYNGEE. The CDR3 has 12 residues. The V end was cut by 0 bases, the J end by 7 bases, with 5 bases between. The CDR3 reads CASSVAGNEQFF. As DNA, the CDR3 is TGTGCCAGCAGCGTAGCCGGTAATGAGCAGTTCTTC.

The rearrangement links TRBV28 to TRBJ1-2; D is unclear. V was shortened by 6 bases and J by 0 bases, with 11 bases between the two germline ends. Germline assignment: CDR1 MDHEN and CDR2 SYDVKM. This CDR3 has 14 residues. The CDR3 region is CASRKRDANYGYTF. The CDR3 DNA sequence: TGTGCCAGCAGGAAGAGGGATGCTAACTATGGCTACACCTTC.

J is TRBJ2-5 and V is TRBV28, with D possibly being TRBD1 (5 bases). The V gene lost 5 bases and the J gene lost 1 base, with 11 bases spanning the gap. Germline loops: CDR1 MDHEN, CDR2 SYDVKM. The length of the CDR3 is 14 residues. CDR3 sequence (DNA): TGTGCCAGCAGTCCCTCAGGGCTCCAAGAGACCCAGTACTTC. It specifies CASSPSGLQETQYF.

The rearrangement links TRBV10-3 to TRBJ2-7, with D possibly being TRBD1 (7 bases). V lost 4 bases, J lost 6 bases, and 16 bases lay in between. The CDR3 runs 14 residues. Germline V gene lookup returns CDR1 ENHRY and CDR2 SYGVKD. Here the CDR3 reads CAISVGGGAGEQYF. DNA of the CDR3: TGTGCCATCAGTGTTGGAGGGGGCGCGGGCGAGCAGTACTTC.

The chain recombines TRBV5-4 with TRBJ2-7; perhaps TRBD1 as D (5 bases). The CDR3 is 13 residues long. Trimming took 0 bases from V and 6 from J, leaving 10 bases between them. Germline lookup yields CDR1 SGHNT and CDR2 YYREEE (reference sequence). CDR3 bases: TGTGCCAGCAGCTTGGACAACAGGCGCGAGCAGTACTTC. Amino acid sequence: CASSLDNRREQYF.

CDR3 sequence: CASSQDGQGSQPQHF. CDR3 sequence (DNA): TGTGCCAGCAGCCAAGACGGACAGGGTAGTCAGCCCCAGCATTTT. The chain recombines TRBV4-2 with TRBJ1-5, with TRBD1 matching over 8 bases. Germline V gene lookup returns CDR1 LGHNA and CDR2 YNFKEQ. V dropped 0 bases and J dropped 6; count of bases not matched to a gene: 4. The CDR3 loop spans 15 amino acids.

This sequence joins TRBV18 and TRBJ1-5, with D uncertain. Trimming shortened V by 3 bases and J by 5 bases, and 11 bases separated the two germline ends. The V gene's germline CDR1 is KGHSH and CDR2 LQKENI. This CDR3 contains 14 residues. The CDR3: CASSPAREDQPQHF. Here the CDR3 DNA reads TGTGCCAGCTCACCGGCTAGGGAGGATCAGCCCCAGCATTTT.

The chain is built from TRBV19 and TRBJ2-5, with no clear D. Trimming stripped 5 bases from V and 1 base from J, with 14 bases between. The length of the CDR3 is 15 residues. CDR1 is LNHDA, CDR2 SQIVND, per germline (reference sequence). The CDR3 DNA is TGTGCCAGTAGTCCAAGAAACGGTCCCCAAGAGACCCAGTACTTC. Protein: CASSPRNGPQETQYF.

This chain links TRBV5-1 with TRBJ2-1, with TRBD2 matching 9 bases. Losses at the gene ends were 5 bases for V and 9 bases for J; bases not matched to a gene: 6. Germline V lookup: CDR1 SGHRS, CDR2 YFSETQ. CDR3 size: 13 residues. CDR3 loop: CASRTGTSSEQFF. As DNA, the CDR3 is TGCGCCAGCAGGACGGGGACTAGCAGTGAGCAGTTCTTC.

The chain links TRBV19 to TRBJ1-2, with 9 bases that match TRBD1. This CDR3 has 13 residues. Germline CDR1 LNHDA, CDR2 SQIVND (reference sequence). V shed 10 bases and J 1 base; nucleotides not matched to a gene: 4. The CDR3 region has the DNA TGTGCCACCAGACAGGGGGTTAACTATGGCTACACCTTC. Its protein product is CATRQGVNYGYTF. Filled out from reference TRBV19 and TRBJ1-2, the complete variable domain reads DGGITQSPKYLFRKEGQNVTLSCEQNLNHDAMYWYRQDPGQGLRLIYYSQIVNDFQKGDIAEGYSVSREKKESFPLTVTSAQKNPTAFYLCATRQGVNYGYTFGSGTRLTVV.

This clone has just a few counts. This chain links TRBV2 with TRBJ2-5; D is undetermined. V lost 7 bases and J lost 1, with 7 bases in between. This CDR3 comprises 12 residues. The germline V gene has CDR1 SNHLY and CDR2 FYNNEI. The CDR3 spells CASTEAQETQYF. The CDR3, as DNA: TGTGCCAGCACCGAGGCCCAAGAGACCCAGTACTTC. Complete variable domain (other parts from reference TRBV2 and TRBJ2-5): EPEVTQTPSHQVTQMGQEVILRCVPISNHLYFYWYRQILGQKVEFLVSFYNNEISEKSEIFDDQFSVERPDGSNFTLKIRSTKLEDSAMYFCASTEAQETQYFGPGTRLLVL.

The chain couples TRBV7-7 to TRBJ2-1, with 9 bases matching TRBD1. V lost 1 base, J lost 5 bases, and 6 bases stayed unmatched. The CDR3 totals 16 residues. Germline CDR1 is SSHAT and CDR2 is FNYEAQ (reference sequence). CDR3 region: CASSLGSDRGNNEQFF. CDR3 DNA: TGTGCCAGCAGCTTAGGGTCGGACAGGGGAAACAATGAGCAGTTCTTC.

V gene TRBV7-9 combines with J gene TRBJ1-5; 7 nucleotides match TRBD1. Germline V gene sequence: CDR1 SEHNR, CDR2 FQNEAQ (reference sequence). Germline trimming cut 5 bases from V and 6 bases from J; bases unmatched to any gene: 7. The CDR3 is 14 residues long. The DNA for the CDR3 is TGTGCCAGCAGCCCTGACAGGGCCGGTCAGCCCCAGCATTTT. It yields the protein CASSPDRAGQPQHF.

The chain recombines TRBV7-3 with TRBJ2-2; D ambiguous. The length of the CDR3 is 16 residues. CDR1 and CDR2 from the germline V gene are SGHTA and FQGTGA. Trimming pared 0 bases from V and 1 base from J, leaving 9 bases between. CDR3 sequence reads: CASSLTARLNTGELFF. The CDR3 DNA sequence: TGTGCCAGCAGCTTAACGGCCAGGCTGAACACCGGGGAGCTGTTTTTT.

This rearrangement joins TRBV28 to TRBJ2-6, with 7 positions matching TRBD2. The V and J ends lost 5 bases and 3 bases, in that order; junction bases with no gene match: 13. The CDR3 totals 18 residues. Germline CDR1 reads MDHEN; CDR2 reads SYDVKM. CDR3 coding DNA: TGTGCCAGCAGTACCTTTAGTGGGAGGGTGCATGGGGCCAACGTCCTGACTTTC. This translates into CASSTFSGRVHGANVLTF.

The genes are TRBV7-9 and TRBJ1-2, with 8 bases that match TRBD1. Looked up from germline, CDR1 is SEHNR and CDR2 is FQNEAQ (reference sequence). The CDR3 extends over 15 amino acids. The V segment lost 0 bases and the J segment 4 bases; nucleotides outside the gene matches: 4. The CDR3 region has the DNA TGTGCCAGCAGCTTAGCGGACAGGGCCCTCTATGGCTACACCTTC. It translates to CASSLADRALYGYTF. The whole variable domain, remainder taken from reference TRBV7-9 and TRBJ1-2, is DTGVSQNPRHKITKRGQNVTFRCDPISEHNRLYWYRQTLGQGPEFLTYFQNEAQLEKSRLLSDRFSAERPKGSFSTLEIQRTEQGDSAMYLCASSLADRALYGYTFGSGTRLTVV.

In nucleotides, the CDR3 is TGTGCCAGTAGTATTGGAGGGGGCGGCCAGCCCCAGCATTTT. It yields the protein CASSIGGGGQPQHF. The chain links TRBV19 to TRBJ1-5; 7 nucleotides line up with TRBD1. V shed 3 bases, J shed 7 bases, and the junction held 6 bases outside the gene matches. Per the germline V gene, CDR1 is LNHDA and CDR2 is SQIVND (reference sequence). The CDR3 length is 14 residues.

The chain couples TRBV29-1 to TRBJ1-2; 12 bases match TRBD1. Germline values: CDR1 SQVTM, CDR2 ANQGSEA. The CDR3 contains 13 residues. The V segment lost 5 bases and the J segment 8 bases; nucleotides outside the gene matches: 6. This CDR3 is CSVLPGQGAGYTF. CDR3 sequence (DNA): TGCAGCGTTCTGCCGGGACAGGGGGCAGGCTACACCTTC.